Given below is one T cell receptor (beta chain) in context. The antigen is undetermined. The study ran its PCR with 60 Vbeta and 13 Jbeta primers. TCRdb keeps only in-frame clones here, not all; method: immunoSEQ multiplex PCR. The table has roughly 110,000 clones, 79% seen once. The data originate from a study of cytomegalovirus exposure and HLA in healthy donors. At the level of the study: Unique TCR beta sequences numbering approximately 120 million came from about 179 million T cells in an earlier analysis.

Study-wide findings and caveats: In a later analysis, HLA-associated TCR beta chains were more clonally expanded than equally common others. In a later analysis, a missense DCLRE1C variant was linked to TCR beta V- and J-gene trimming. The productive fraction for most TCR beta V segments was about 90% or about 30% in an earlier analysis.

From germline, CDR1 is KGHSH and CDR2 LQKENI. After removal of 2 bases from V and 6 bases from J, the junction contained 16 bases not matched to a gene. The CDR3 runs to 19 residues. This TCR came from a woman under 30 in good health and CMV-seropositive. The sequenced sample was PBMCs. V and J are TRBV18 and TRBJ2-2, with 9 bases fitting TRBD2. The CDR3 coding sequence is TGTGCCAGCTCACCAAATCTGGGACTAGCCGGGGATGGAGCCGGGGAGCTGTTTTTT. This sequence encodes CASSPNLGLAGDGAGELFF.